This T cell receptor beta chain originates from a study of blood T cell repertoires in COVID-19. Study overall: Specimens from acute and convalescent COVID-19 originated in the United States, Italy and Spain. PBMCs, B-cell-depleted T cells, or T cells were the source of the cDNA or gDNA that made up the material.

Original processing notes: Estimation of nucleated cell counts relied on the amplification of reference gene primers. Profiling relied on immunoSEQ multiplex PCR, and the TCRdb table lists in-frame clones only, not all of them. V and J calls and clone size are those listed in that table; D and trimming were worked out from the DNA. The data contain 450,000 or so clones, over 75% of them singletons. The CDR3 covers 15 residues. Trimming took 8 bases from V and 2 from J, leaving 18 bases between them. Germline V CDR1 and CDR2: SGHTA, FQGNSA. J is TRBJ2-5 and V is TRBV7-2, with TRBD1 as a possible D gene (5 bases). This TCR was sampled from a woman aged 40 to 50 with COVID-19, enrolled during active disease. Material: peripheral blood. In DNA, the CDR3 is TGTGCCAGCGGATACGGTCCCTCAGGGCAAGAGACCCAGTACTTC. The encoded protein is CASGYGPSGQETQYF.